This T cell receptor beta chain stems from a study of T cell responses to AZD1222 COVID-19 vaccine. Trimming pared 7 bases from V and 6 bases from J, leaving 24 bases between. This CDR3 region has 17 residues. Only in-frame clones appear in the TCRdb table, and some are missing; sequencing was by immunoSEQ multiplex PCR. The repertoire holds around 100,000 clones, with about nine tenths as singletons. This sample comprised peripheral blood, obtained on day 0 of AZD1222 vaccination. This chain uses TRBV23-1 with TRBJ1-4; TRBD1 might be the D (6 bases). TRBV23-1 is an ORF for which the function is uncertain. This receptor was identified in an adult in good health. The CDR3 region is CASIPPWVGGADEKLFF. The CDR3 DNA reads TGCGCCAGCATTCCCCCCTGGGTTGGGGGGGCGGATGAAAAACTGTTTTTT.